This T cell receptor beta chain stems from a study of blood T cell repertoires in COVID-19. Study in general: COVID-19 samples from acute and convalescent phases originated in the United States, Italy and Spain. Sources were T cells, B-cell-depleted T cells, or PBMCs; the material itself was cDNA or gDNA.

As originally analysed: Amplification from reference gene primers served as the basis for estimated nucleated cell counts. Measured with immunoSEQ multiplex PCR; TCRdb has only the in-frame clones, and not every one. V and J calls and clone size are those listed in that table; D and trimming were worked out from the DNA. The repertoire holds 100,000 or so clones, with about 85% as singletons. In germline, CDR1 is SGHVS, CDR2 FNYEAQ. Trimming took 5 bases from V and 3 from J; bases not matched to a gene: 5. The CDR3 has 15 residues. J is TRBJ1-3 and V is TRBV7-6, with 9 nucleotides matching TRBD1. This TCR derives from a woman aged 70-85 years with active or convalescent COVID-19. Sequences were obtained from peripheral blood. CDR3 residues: CASSPDRGYGNTIYF. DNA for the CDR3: TGTGCCAGCAGCCCTGACAGGGGGTATGGAAACACCATATATTTT. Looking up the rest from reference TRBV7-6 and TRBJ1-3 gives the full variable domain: GAGVSQSPRYKVTKRGQDVALRCDPISGHVSLYWYRQALGQGPEFLTYFNYEAQQDKSGLPNDRFSAERPEGSISTLTIQRTEQRDSAMYRCASSPDRGYGNTIYFGEGSWLTVV.